These 21 T cell receptor beta chains were all obtained from the same sample, sequenced in a study of blood T cells in healthy people across ages. Using a J-beta primer mix together with a sample-barcoded 5' primer, a second PCR was run for roughly 6 to 12 cycles. One entry per CDR3 protein results from TCRdb running MiXCR on the 5' RACE reads. This repertoire shows under 2 million distinct CDR3 sequences, about 35% found once; its top ten account for over 9%. The sequencing sample was made of blood. The receptors were gathered from a woman between 25 and 40 years old in good health.

This clonotype occurred a few times. This chain connects TRBV30 to TRBJ1-5; D is unresolved. CDR1 is GTSNPN, CDR2 SVGIG, per germline (reference sequence). V was pared by 2 bases and J by 4 bases, with 9 bases between. The CDR3 is 13 residues long. CDR3 bases: TGTGCCTGGAGTATCGCCGCGAATCAGCCCCAGCATTTT. Translation: CAWSIAANQPQHF.

The chain is built from TRBV7-9 and TRBJ2-2; 7 bases line up with TRBD2. J gave up 3 bases and V 4 bases, and 8 bases lay outside the gene matches. CDR1 is SEHNR, CDR2 FQNEAQ, per germline (reference sequence). This CDR3 is 16 amino acids long. The CDR3: CASSSRRGMDTGELFF. The CDR3 nucleotides are TGTGCCAGCAGCTCCCGGCGGGGGATGGACACCGGGGAGCTGTTTTTT.

This clonotype was picked up one time. The chain combines TRBV12-3 or TRBV12-4 with TRBJ1-5, with 7 bases lining up with TRBD1. There are 15 residues in the CDR3. Losses at the gene ends were 7 bases for V and 3 bases for J; bases not matched to a gene: 9. This CDR3 reads CASTSTTGSNQPQHF. The CDR3 region has the DNA TGTGCCAGCACTTCTACGACAGGGTCCAATCAGCCCCAGCATTTT.

About this clonotype itself: Possible read error: a much larger clone is one base away. CDR3 in amino acids: CASSLPRGPHERFF. The CDR3 bases are TGTGCCAGCAGCTTACCAAGGGGTCCGCATGAGCGGTTCTTC. The J gene is TRBJ2-1, the V gene TRBV11-2, with D possibly being TRBD1 (5 bases). There are 14 residues in the CDR3. Germline CDR1 reads SGHAT; CDR2 reads FQNNGV.

This clonotype was counted between two and nine times. The genes are TRBV5-6 and TRBJ2-5; D perhaps matches TRBD1 (8 bases). Per the germline V gene, CDR1 is SGHDT and CDR2 is YYEEEE. This CDR3 region has 14 residues. V lost 4 bases to trimming and J lost 7 bases, with 17 bases between them. In nucleotides, the CDR3 is TGTGCCAGCAGCCTAAGGACAGGGAGGGGGACCCAGTACTTC. Amino acids: CASSLRTGRGTQYF.

This clonotype was seen ten or more times. Relative to the germline gene, one junction end is altered; a read error may explain this. The V gene is TRBV27, the J gene TRBJ2-7; TRBD1 agrees at 10 bases. The CDR3 runs 14 residues. Germline CDR1 reads MNHEY; CDR2 reads SMNVEV (reference sequence). The CDR3 reads CASSFGTGVYEQYF. The CDR3 region has the DNA TGCGCCAGCAGCTTCGGGACAGGGGTTTACGAGCAGTACTTC.

The chain couples TRBV4-1 to TRBJ2-2, with 7 positions matching TRBD1. The CDR3 length is 17 residues. The V segment lost 1 base and the J segment 1 base; nucleotides outside the gene matches: 6. Germline CDR1 and CDR2: MGHRA and YSYEKL. CDR3: CASSQVQGTRNTGELFF. The CDR3 DNA is TGCGCCAGCAGCCAAGTACAGGGGACGAGGAACACCGGGGAGCTGTTTTTT.

A few counts support this clonotype. The V and J genes are TRBV20-1 and TRBJ2-1; 7 bases match TRBD2. Germline values: CDR1 DFQATT, CDR2 SNEGSKA (reference sequence). The CDR3 has 16 amino acids. The junction had 6 bases not matched to a gene; V was cut back by 1 base and J by 0 bases. The CDR3 loop reads CSARAASGSSYNEQFF. Written as DNA, the CDR3 is TGCAGTGCTAGAGCCGCTAGCGGCAGCTCCTACAATGAGCAGTTCTTC.

V and J are TRBV10-3 and TRBJ2-5; 7 bases map to TRBD2. V was clipped by 5 bases and J by 9 bases; unmatched bases: 9. The CDR3 totals 13 residues. Germline assignment: CDR1 ENHRY and CDR2 SYGVKD. This chain's CDR3 is CAISRLASEAQYF. The CDR3 DNA sequence: TGTGCCATCAGTCGACTAGCTTCCGAGGCCCAGTACTTC.

This clonotype was detected many times. The chain employs TRBV12-3 or TRBV12-4 and TRBJ2-1, with D perhaps TRBD2 (5 bases). The CDR3 runs 14 residues. V shed 4 bases and J shed 8 bases, with 15 bases lying between them. Here the CDR3 reads CASSSGLEGDEQFF. DNA of the CDR3: TGTGCCAGCAGTTCCGGCCTAGAGGGCGATGAGCAGTTCTTC.

The chain links TRBV12-3 or TRBV12-4 to TRBJ2-1, with D perhaps matching TRBD2 (6 bases). CDR3 length: 16 amino acids. Trimming shortened V by 2 bases and J by 3 bases, and 14 bases separated the two germline ends. CDR3 loop: CASSLSVGRDYNEQFF. The CDR3, as DNA: TGTGCCAGCAGTTTATCAGTGGGGCGGGACTACAATGAGCAGTTCTTC.

This clonotype was recorded many times. V and J are TRBV9 and TRBJ2-1; 8 positions match TRBD1. This CDR3 region has 17 residues. The ends lost 4 bases at V and 7 bases at J; junction bases unmatched: 16. Germline-derived CDR1 and CDR2 are SGDLS and YYNGEE. The chain's CDR3 is CASSTGIGQGARNEQFF. CDR3 nucleotide sequence: TGTGCCAGCAGCACAGGTATCGGGCAGGGGGCTAGGAATGAGCAGTTCTTC.

This chain links TRBV20-1 with TRBJ1-5; possibly TRBD1 for D (5 bases). Germline V gene data show CDR1 as DFQATT and CDR2 as SNEGSKA (reference sequence). With 0 bases removed from V and 3 bases from J, the gap between germline ends came to 9 bases. The CDR3 has 14 amino acids. The CDR3 loop is CSARDGGFNQPQHF. DNA of the CDR3: TGCAGTGCTAGAGATGGGGGATTCAATCAGCCCCAGCATTTT.

This sequence joins TRBV7-9 and TRBJ1-1, with D unresolved. Germline V gene sequence: CDR1 SEHNR, CDR2 FQNEAQ (reference sequence). Between the trimmed V and J ends, which lost 1 base and 7 bases, there was a span of 10 bases. The CDR3 loop spans 13 amino acids. The CDR3 region has the DNA TGTGCCAGCAGCTTAGTGTCCGGGGTTGAAGCTTTCTTT. Protein sequence: CASSLVSGVEAFF.

V usage is TRBV20-1 and J usage is TRBJ2-7, with TRBD2 identical over 10 bases. The CDR3 covers 13 residues. The J segment lost 3 bases and the V segment lost 6 bases, leaving 5 bases of the junction unmatched. Germline CDR1 reads DFQATT; CDR2 reads SNEGSKA (reference sequence). CDR3 DNA sequence: TGCAGTGCCGAGGGACTAGCGAGCTACGAGCAGTACTTC. Protein: CSAEGLASYEQYF.

A word on this clonotype: An end of the junction does not agree with germline; a read error may underlie this. The chain combines TRBV27 with TRBJ2-5; D might be TRBD1 (6 bases). This CDR3 is 13 amino acids long. Germline CDR1 is MNHEY and CDR2 is SMNVEV (reference sequence). The CDR3 here is CASSPWPGETLYF. The CDR3 DNA follows: TGTGCCAGCAGTCCCTGGCCAGGGGAGACCCTGTACTTC.

This chain uses TRBV6-1 with TRBJ2-7; D perhaps matches TRBD1 (7 bases). Germline CDR1 MNHNS, CDR2 SASEGT. This CDR3 comprises 14 residues. The germline V and J ends were trimmed by 6 bases and 8 bases, with 20 bases remaining between them. Written as DNA, the CDR3 is TGTGCCAGCAGGACGGAGGGGGCGTCTTTCCAGCAGTACTTC. Translating it yields CASRTEGASFQQYF.

The chain has TRBV6-6 and TRBJ1-1, with a weak D call TRBD1 (6 bases). V was trimmed by 6 bases and J by 3 bases, leaving 11 bases between them. The CDR3 is 13 amino acids. Per germline, CDR1 MNHNY and CDR2 SVGAGI (reference sequence). DNA of the CDR3: TGTGCCAGCAGGTCAGGGGTGGACACTGAAGCTTTCTTT. Translation gives CASRSGVDTEAFF.

V usage is TRBV6-2 or TRBV6-3 and J usage is TRBJ1-2; 7 bases align to TRBD1. Losses at the gene ends were 5 bases for V and 4 bases for J; bases not matched to a gene: 7. Germline CDR1 MNHEY, CDR2 SVGEGT. The CDR3 is 14 amino acids. The DNA for the CDR3 is TGTGCCAGCAGTCCGACAGGGAGCACCTATGGCTACACCTTC. Its protein product is CASSPTGSTYGYTF.

V and J are TRBV20-1 and TRBJ2-5; 10 bases fit TRBD2. The J call may not be correct, given that the DNA end is closer to TRBJ2-7. The germline V gene encodes CDR1 DFQATT and CDR2 SNEGSKA (reference sequence). This CDR3 has 15 amino acids. In nucleotides, the CDR3 is TGCAGTGCTAGTGGCCCAGCGGGAGGGCCAGACGAGCAGTACTTC. This codes for CSASGPAGGPDEQYF.

This clonotype was detected a few times. DNA of the CDR3: TGTGCCAGCAGACCCCTCGGGGGGTCCTACAATGAGCAGTTCTTC. Amino acids: CASRPLGGSYNEQFF. The chain links TRBV27 to TRBJ2-1; TRBD2 agrees at 7 bases. The CDR3 runs 15 residues. Germline V gene data show CDR1 as MNHEY and CDR2 as SMNVEV (reference sequence). V shed 6 bases and J 1 base; nucleotides not matched to a gene: 6.